The T cell receptor beta chain under discussion was sequenced for a study of cytomegalovirus exposure and HLA in healthy donors. This clone was recorded a few times. Researchers ran the PCR with 60 Vbeta and 13 Jbeta primers. Sequenced by immunoSEQ multiplex PCR; TCRdb stores in-frame clones only, minus some. The table has about 90,000 clones, around 68% seen once. The V gene lost 4 bases and the J gene lost 0 bases, with 12 bases spanning the gap. The CDR3 is 15 residues long. Germline V gives CDR1 SGHDT, CDR2 YYEEEE. The source is a man younger than 45 in good health and CMV-seropositive. The chain is built from TRBV5-6 and TRBJ2-3, with TRBD2 as a possible D gene (7 bases). Sequenced material: PBMCs. The chain's CDR3 is CASSLRGASTDTQYF. Written as DNA, the CDR3 is TGTGCCAGCAGCCTACGGGGGGCTAGCACAGATACGCAGTATTTT.